The entry below gives a single T cell receptor (beta chain) sequence along with its context. Its specificity is unknown. Every bit of the isolated RNA underwent reverse transcription, so sequencing read expressed TCRB transcripts. Profiled with immunoSEQ multiplex PCR; TCRdb holds only in-frame clones, not every one. This sample has roughly 340,000 clones, with roughly 14% found just once. This sample was taken from a study of beta chain features in type 1 diabetes. Study details: Comparable age, gender and cell yields were observed in patients relative to healthy donors.

The study's findings and limits: Naive, central memory and regulatory TCRB repertoires appeared more similar among patients than healthy donors. All four CD4+ subsets of Type 1 diabetes patients contained TCRB CDR3s that were moderately but significantly shorter.

A CD45RO/CCR7/CD25/CD127/CD95/CD27 panel sorted naive, central memory, regulatory and stem cell-like memory CD4+ cells. Sort purity for all populations was recorded as exceeding 98%. The CDR3 contains 15 residues. The germline V gene encodes CDR1 SGDLS and CDR2 YYNGEE. Trimming stripped 4 bases from V and 1 base from J, with 14 bases between. The sequenced material came from naive CD4+ T cells from blood. The sequence derives from a woman in her late teens or twenties with type 1 diabetes. The V call is TRBV9, the J call TRBJ1-1; possibly TRBD1 for D (6 bases). The CDR3 reads CASSPRLGGNTEAFF. The CDR3, as DNA: TGTGCCAGCAGCCCTAGGCTAGGGGGGAACACTGAAGCTTTCTTT.